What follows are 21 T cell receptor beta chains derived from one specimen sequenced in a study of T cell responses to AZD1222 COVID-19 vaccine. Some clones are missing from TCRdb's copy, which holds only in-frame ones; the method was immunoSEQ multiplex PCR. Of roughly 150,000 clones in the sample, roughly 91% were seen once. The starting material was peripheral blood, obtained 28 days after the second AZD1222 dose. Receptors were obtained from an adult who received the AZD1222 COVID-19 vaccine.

The CDR3 DNA is TGTGCCAGCAGCTTGGGAGGGACAGACCAACATTTT. Translated: CASSLGGTDQHF. J is TRBJ1-5 and V is TRBV5-6; 7 nucleotides align to TRBD1. Germline CDR1 SGHDT, CDR2 YYEEEE. The ends lost 0 bases at V and 16 bases at J; junction bases unmatched: 7. The length of the CDR3 is 12 residues.

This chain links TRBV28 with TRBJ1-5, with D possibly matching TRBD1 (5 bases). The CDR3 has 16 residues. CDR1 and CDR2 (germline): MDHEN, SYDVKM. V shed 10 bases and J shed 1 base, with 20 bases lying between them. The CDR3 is CATSTPRVISNQPQHF. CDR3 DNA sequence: TGTGCCACCTCCACCCCCAGGGTTATCAGCAATCAGCCCCAGCATTTT.

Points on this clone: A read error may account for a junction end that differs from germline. Here the CDR3 DNA reads TGTGCCAGCAGGGAAGGGACAGGAGGGTCCTATAATTCACCCCTCCACTTT. Translated, it gives CASREGTGGSYNSPLHF. This chain uses TRBV6-1 with TRBJ1-6, with 8 bases lining up with TRBD1. CDR1 MNHNS and CDR2 SASEGT come from the germline V gene. This CDR3 comprises 17 residues.

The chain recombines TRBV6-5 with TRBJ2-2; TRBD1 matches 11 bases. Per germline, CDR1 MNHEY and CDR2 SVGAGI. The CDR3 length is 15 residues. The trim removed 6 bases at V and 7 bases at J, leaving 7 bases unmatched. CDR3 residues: CASRQGTGGNGELFF. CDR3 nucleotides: TGTGCCAGCAGACAAGGGACAGGGGGGAACGGGGAGCTGTTTTTT.

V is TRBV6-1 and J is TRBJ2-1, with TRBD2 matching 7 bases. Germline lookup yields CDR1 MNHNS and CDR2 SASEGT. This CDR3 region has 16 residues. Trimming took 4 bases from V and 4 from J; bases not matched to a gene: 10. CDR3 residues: CASSATGTNFYNEQFF. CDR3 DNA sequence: TGTGCCAGCAGTGCGACCGGGACTAATTTTTACAATGAGCAGTTCTTC.

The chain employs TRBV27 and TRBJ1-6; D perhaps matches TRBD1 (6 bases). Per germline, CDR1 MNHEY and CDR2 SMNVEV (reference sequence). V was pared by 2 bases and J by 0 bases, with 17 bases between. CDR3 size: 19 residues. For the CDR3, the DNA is TGTGCCAGCAGTTTAAGAGGAGGGGGGGGGCTCTCCTATAATTCACCCCTCCACTTT. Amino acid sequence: CASSLRGGGGLSYNSPLHF.

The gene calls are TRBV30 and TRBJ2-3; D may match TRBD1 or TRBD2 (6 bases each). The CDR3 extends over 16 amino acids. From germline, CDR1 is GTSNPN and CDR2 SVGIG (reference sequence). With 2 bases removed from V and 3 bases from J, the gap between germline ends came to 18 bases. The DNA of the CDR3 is TGTGCCTGGAGTAGGGGTGTGGGGGGCGTGACAGATACGCAGTATTTT. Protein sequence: CAWSRGVGGVTDTQYF.

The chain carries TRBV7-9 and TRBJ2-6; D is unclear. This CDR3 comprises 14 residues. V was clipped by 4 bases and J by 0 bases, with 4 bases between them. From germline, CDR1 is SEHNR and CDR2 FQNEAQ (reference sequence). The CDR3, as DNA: TGTGCCAGCAGCTGGGGCTCTGGGGCCAACGTCCTGACTTTC. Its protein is CASSWGSGANVLTF.

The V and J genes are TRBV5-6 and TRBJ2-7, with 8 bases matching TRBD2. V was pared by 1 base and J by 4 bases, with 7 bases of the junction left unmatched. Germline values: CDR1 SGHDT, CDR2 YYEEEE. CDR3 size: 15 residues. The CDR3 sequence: CASSLYREGQYEQYF. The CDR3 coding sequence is TGTGCCAGCAGCTTGTACCGGGAGGGCCAATACGAGCAGTACTTC.

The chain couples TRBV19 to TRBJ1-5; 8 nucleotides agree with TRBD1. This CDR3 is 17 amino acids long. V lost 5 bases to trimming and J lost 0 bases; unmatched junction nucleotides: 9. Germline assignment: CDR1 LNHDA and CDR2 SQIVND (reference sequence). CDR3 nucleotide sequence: TGTGCCAGTAGTGGAGGGACAGGACGAAATAGCAATCAGCCCCAGCATTTT. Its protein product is CASSGGTGRNSNQPQHF.

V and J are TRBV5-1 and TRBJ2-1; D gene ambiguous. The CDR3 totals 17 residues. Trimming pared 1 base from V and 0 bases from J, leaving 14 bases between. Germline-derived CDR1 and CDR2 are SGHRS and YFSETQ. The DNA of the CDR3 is TGCGCCAGCAGCTTGATCCCCTTAGGTAGCTCCTACAATGAGCAGTTCTTC. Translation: CASSLIPLGSSYNEQFF.

The CDR3, as DNA: TGTGCCAGCAGTTACCCACCTCGGGGCCTCTACGAGCAGTACTTC. This codes for CASSYPPRGLYEQYF. V and J are TRBV6-2 or TRBV6-3 and TRBJ2-7; D may match TRBD1 or TRBD2 (5 bases each). The CDR3 runs 15 residues. The V and J ends lost 2 bases and 3 bases respectively, with 14 bases between them. Germline CDR1 and CDR2: MNHEY and SVGEGT.

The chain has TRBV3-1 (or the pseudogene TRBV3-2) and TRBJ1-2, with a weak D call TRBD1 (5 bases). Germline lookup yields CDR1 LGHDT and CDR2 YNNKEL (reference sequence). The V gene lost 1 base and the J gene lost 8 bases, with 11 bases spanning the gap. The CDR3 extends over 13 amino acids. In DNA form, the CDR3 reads TGTGCCAGCAGCCAAGGCCCGGGGCGAGGCTACACCTTC. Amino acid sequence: CASSQGPGRGYTF.

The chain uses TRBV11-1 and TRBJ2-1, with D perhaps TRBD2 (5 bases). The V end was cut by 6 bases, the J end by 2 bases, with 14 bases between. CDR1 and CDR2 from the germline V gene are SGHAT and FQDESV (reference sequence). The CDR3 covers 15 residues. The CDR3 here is CASSSLRAPYNEQFF. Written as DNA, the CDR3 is TGTGCCAGCAGTTCCCTGAGGGCGCCCTACAATGAGCAGTTCTTC.

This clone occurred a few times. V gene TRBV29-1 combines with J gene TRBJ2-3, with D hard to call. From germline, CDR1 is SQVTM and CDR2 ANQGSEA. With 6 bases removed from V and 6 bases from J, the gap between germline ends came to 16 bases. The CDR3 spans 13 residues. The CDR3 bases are TGCAGCGTCGCCCGCGGTTCCGACGATACGCAGTATTTT. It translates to CSVARGSDDTQYF.

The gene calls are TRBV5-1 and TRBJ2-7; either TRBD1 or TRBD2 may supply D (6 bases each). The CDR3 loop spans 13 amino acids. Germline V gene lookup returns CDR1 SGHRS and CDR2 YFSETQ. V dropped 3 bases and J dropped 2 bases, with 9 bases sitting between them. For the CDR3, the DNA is TGCGCCAGCAGCTCGGGGGCCGCCTACGAGCAGTACTTC. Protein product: CASSSGAAYEQYF.

CDR3 bases: TGTGCCAGTAGTATCAGGACAGACTATGGCTACACCTTC. Residues: CASSIRTDYGYTF. J is TRBJ1-2 and V is TRBV19, with a tentative D call TRBD1 (6 bases). The CDR3 length is 13 residues. Germline V lookup: CDR1 LNHDA, CDR2 SQIVND (reference sequence). V was pared by 3 bases and J by 3 bases, with 8 bases between. Together with reference TRBV19 and TRBJ1-2, the CDR3 gives the full variable domain: DGGITQSPKYLFRKEGQNVTLSCEQNLNHDAMYWYRQDPGQGLRLIYYSQIVNDFQKGDIAEGYSVSREKKESFPLTVTSAQKNPTAFYLCASSIRTDYGYTFGSGTRLTVV.

CDR3 nucleotide sequence: TGTGCCAGCAGCATCTATCGAGGGGCGGTTGCCGGGGAGCTGTTTTTT. Encoded protein: CASSIYRGAVAGELFF. This sequence joins TRBV5-6 and TRBJ2-2, with D perhaps given as TRBD1 or TRBD2 (5 bases each). Trimming cost V 4 bases and J 6 bases, with 19 bases left between them. The CDR3 totals 16 residues. From germline, CDR1 is SGHDT and CDR2 YYEEEE.

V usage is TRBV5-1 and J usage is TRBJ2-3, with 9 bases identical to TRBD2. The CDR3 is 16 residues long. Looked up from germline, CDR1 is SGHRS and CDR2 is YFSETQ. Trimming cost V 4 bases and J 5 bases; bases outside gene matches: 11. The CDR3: CASSPEAGGQVDTQYF. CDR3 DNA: TGCGCCAGCAGCCCAGAGGCGGGGGGGCAGGTAGATACGCAGTATTTT.

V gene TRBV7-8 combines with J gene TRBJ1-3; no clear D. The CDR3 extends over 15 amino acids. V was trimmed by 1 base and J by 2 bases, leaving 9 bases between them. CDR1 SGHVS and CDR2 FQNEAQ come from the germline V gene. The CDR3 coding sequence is TGTGCCAGCAGCTTAGATCTAGGGACTGGAAACACCATATATTTT. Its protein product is CASSLDLGTGNTIYF.

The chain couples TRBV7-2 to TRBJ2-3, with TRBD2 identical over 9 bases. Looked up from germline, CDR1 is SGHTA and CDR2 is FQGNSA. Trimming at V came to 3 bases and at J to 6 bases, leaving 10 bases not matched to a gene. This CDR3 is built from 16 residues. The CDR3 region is CASSLIAGAPIDTQYF. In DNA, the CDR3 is TGTGCCAGCAGCTTGATAGCGGGGGCCCCTATCGATACGCAGTATTTT.